This T cell receptor beta chain was retrieved from a study of cytomegalovirus exposure and HLA in healthy donors. Profiling relied on immunoSEQ multiplex PCR, and the TCRdb table lists in-frame clones only, not all of them. The sample has about 140,000 clones; 80% to 90% are singletons. Remarks on this clone: Antigen unknown.

Overall study findings and caveats: Under in vitro conditions, a few CMV-associated chains were confirmed as specific for CMV antigens.

Specimen: PBMCs. The sequence came from a man younger than 30 in good health and CMV-seronegative.

CDR3 bases: TGCGCCAGCAATGAGGGCAGACTGAACACCGGGGAGCTGTTTTTT. It specifies CASNEGRLNTGELFF. The genes are TRBV5-1 and TRBJ2-2, with D maybe TRBD2 (5 bases). V dropped 6 bases and J dropped 1 base, with 13 bases sitting between them. The CDR3 is 15 residues long. Germline lookup yields CDR1 SGHRS and CDR2 YFSETQ.